This T cell receptor (beta chain) was documented in a study of T cells in Graves' hyperthyroidism and ophthalmopathy. Study-wide background: It was at initial diagnosis, before any treatment, that peripheral blood was collected.

Each ophthalmopathy patient scored at least 3 on the Clinical Activity Score and at least 4 on NOSPECS grade, with duration under 3 months. Germline lookup yields CDR1 LGHNT and CDR2 FRNRAP. V was clipped by 1 base and J by 4 bases, with 7 bases between them. The CDR3 runs to 13 residues. For this clonotype: No antigen is known for it.

From RNA transcripts, TCR beta CDR3 regions were amplified. An initial round of RT-PCR targeting the TCR CDR3 relied on the HTBI primer set. TCRdb reprocessed the multiplex PCR reads via MiXCR and lists one record per CDR3 protein. In the table there are 400,000 or so distinct CDR3 sequences, roughly 14% of which are singletons. The study's findings and limits: A median approximately 6.5 months before onset, the model predicted ophthalmopathy.

Sequenced material: blood. The receptor was derived from a woman aged 25 to 39 with Graves' ophthalmopathy. V usage is TRBV12-5 and J usage is TRBJ1-1, with D uncertain. The CDR3 here is CASGLGRPTEAFF. The CDR3, as DNA: TGTGCTAGTGGTTTGGGGCGACCCACTGAAGCTTTCTTT.